This T cell receptor beta chain appears in the sequencing data of a study of T cell responses to AZD1222 COVID-19 vaccine. Overall study results and limits: The study found vaccine-associated CD4 TCRs spanning spike, dominant at 160-218 and 743-854. Clonal diversity was possibly underestimated, and the donors were mostly white British, with more females.

In regard to this clone: What it binds is unknown.

Some clones are missing from TCRdb's copy, which holds only in-frame ones; the method was immunoSEQ multiplex PCR. The sample shows more than 150,000 clones, around nine tenths of them seen only once. This CDR3 comprises 20 residues. CDR1 SGDLS and CDR2 YYNGEE come from the germline V gene. After removal of 2 bases from V and 5 bases from J, the junction contained 21 bases not matched to a gene. This sequence joins TRBV9 and TRBJ2-3; 9 bases agree with TRBD2. Sequenced material: peripheral blood, taken 28 days after the second AZD1222 dose. This receptor was taken from an adult who received the AZD1222 COVID-19 vaccine. The CDR3 protein is CASSVAPGGGGGRAQDTQYF. The CDR3 nucleotides read TGTGCCAGCAGCGTCGCCCCCGGAGGGGGTGGCGGGAGGGCTCAAGATACGCAGTATTTT.